This TCR beta chain was found in a study of blood T cell repertoires in COVID-19. About the research overall: The cDNA or gDNA used as material had been derived from T cells, B-cell-depleted T cells, or PBMCs.

The V gene's germline CDR1 is SGHRS and CDR2 YFSETQ. V dropped 7 bases and J dropped 8; count of bases not matched to a gene: 7. This CDR3 region has 12 residues. Profiled with immunoSEQ multiplex PCR; TCRdb holds only in-frame clones, not every one. The sample records 200,000 to 250,000 clones, 84% being singletons. The gene calls are TRBV5-1 and TRBJ1-2; 8 nucleotides line up with TRBD1. The sequence was obtained from a man aged 30 to 45 with active or convalescent COVID-19. What was sequenced was peripheral blood. DNA for the CDR3: TGCGCCAGCGGACAGGGTAACAGGGGCTACACCTTC. Amino acids: CASGQGNRGYTF.